This TCR beta chain was retrieved from a study of blood T cells in healthy people across ages. RNA extraction gave at least 5.5 micrograms of total RNA per sample. A sample-barcoded 5' primer and a J-beta primer mix were used in a second PCR of roughly 7 to 12 cycles. A single record per CDR3 protein comes from TCRdb applying MiXCR to the 5' RACE reads. Of 1.5 million to 2 million distinct CDR3 sequences in the sample, roughly 52% were seen once. V dropped 5 bases and J dropped 6 bases, with 17 bases sitting between them. Germline V CDR1 and CDR2: LGHNT, FRNRAP. This CDR3 is 14 amino acids long. Sequencing used blood. The TCR was taken from a woman aged 40 to 50 in good health. The J gene is TRBJ2-7, the V gene TRBV12-5, with D uncertain. The DNA for the CDR3 is TGTGCTAGTGGTGTGGGGAAGGATGCGTTCGAGCAGTACTTC. Amino acid sequence: CASGVGKDAFEQYF.